The 8 T cell receptor beta chains presented below share a single source sample, sequenced in a study of blood T cells in healthy people across ages. Combining a sample-barcoded 5' primer with a J-beta primer mix, a second PCR ran for about 7 to 11 cycles. TCRdb re-called the 5' RACE reads with MiXCR, one entry per CDR3 protein. The sample gives 1.5 million or so distinct CDR3 sequences, 35% to 45% of which show up once; approximately 4% is in the top ten. Specimen: blood. The receptors were gathered from a young woman in good health.

Worth noting for this clonotype: Compared with germline, one end of the junction differs, possibly owing to a read error. The chain employs TRBV9 and TRBJ1-5; no clear D. Germline V CDR1 and CDR2: SGDLS, YYNGEE. The CDR3 extends over 15 amino acids. CDR3 in DNA: TGTGCCAGCAGCGAGACCGGGCTCACCAATCGGCCCCAGCATTTT. Translated: CASSETGLTNRPQHF.

This clonotype was counted a few times. This chain links TRBV4-3 with TRBJ2-1; 7 nucleotides match TRBD2. The CDR3 extends over 16 amino acids. Per the germline V gene, CDR1 is LGHNA and CDR2 is YSLEER. V dropped 1 base and J dropped 1; count of bases not matched to a gene: 4. CDR3 protein: CASSQGEGRSYNEQFF. As DNA, the CDR3 is TGCGCCAGCAGCCAAGGGGAGGGACGATCCTACAATGAGCAGTTCTTC.

This rearrangement joins TRBV20-1 to TRBJ1-2; unclear D gene. The CDR3 has 11 residues. V dropped 3 bases and J dropped 5 bases, with 7 bases sitting between them. Germline-derived CDR1 and CDR2 are DFQATT and SNEGSKA (reference sequence). DNA of the CDR3: TGCAGTGCTAGGACCCCGTATGGCTACACCTTC. Translation: CSARTPYGYTF.

This clonotype was detected only once. The chain recombines TRBV19 with TRBJ1-1; a weak D match, TRBD1 (6 bases). The CDR3 covers 16 residues. CDR1 and CDR2 (germline): LNHDA, SQIVND (reference sequence). Trimming shortened V by 6 bases and J by 5 bases, and 22 bases separated the two germline ends. The CDR3 region has the DNA TGTGCCAGTAGGACCCTTGATGGGGGGCGGAGGACTGAAGCTTTCTTT. It codes for CASRTLDGGRRTEAFF.

In this sample, this clonotype turned up a few times. This chain uses TRBV29-1 with TRBJ2-5; 9 bases align to TRBD1. Germline assignment: CDR1 SQVTM and CDR2 ANQGSEA. This CDR3 is built from 17 residues. V was pared by 6 bases and J by 1 base, with 15 bases of the junction left unmatched. This CDR3 is CSVERVGTGKAQETQYF. CDR3 sequence (DNA): TGCAGCGTCGAACGCGTCGGGACAGGGAAGGCCCAAGAGACCCAGTACTTC.

The J gene is TRBJ2-5, the V gene TRBV7-2, with TRBD2 matching over 7 bases. Germline V gene data show CDR1 as SGHTA and CDR2 as FQGNSA. This CDR3 has 13 amino acids. J gave up 5 bases and V 2 bases, and 2 bases lay outside the gene matches. The CDR3 sequence is CASSLMGGETQYF. The CDR3 DNA reads as TGTGCCAGCAGCTTAATGGGGGGGGAGACCCAGTACTTC.

This clonotype has just a few counts. The chain uses TRBV6-5 and TRBJ2-7; the D call may be TRBD1 or TRBD2 (5 bases each). Trimming cost V 6 bases and J 12 bases, with 12 bases left between them. The CDR3 extends over 10 amino acids. CDR1 and CDR2 (germline): MNHEY, SVGAGI. Here the CDR3 DNA reads TGTGCCAGCAGATCCGGGACGCTGTACTTC. This translates into CASRSGTLYF.

Only a few counts were recorded for this clonotype. The chain employs TRBV9 and TRBJ1-3; no clear D. V lost 0 bases to trimming and J lost 4 bases, with 8 bases between them. The CDR3 consists of 14 residues. CDR1 and CDR2 from the germline V gene are SGDLS and YYNGEE. CDR3 coding DNA: TGTGCCAGCAGCGTAGAGGGCAGCGGAAACACCATATATTTT. Translated: CASSVEGSGNTIYF. Filled out from reference TRBV9 and TRBJ1-3, the complete variable domain reads DSGVTQTPKHLITATGQRVTLRCSPRSGDLSVYWYQQSLDQGLQFLIQYYNGEERAKGNILERFSAQQFPDLHSELNLSSLELGDSALYFCASSVEGSGNTIYFGEGSWLTVV.